What follows are 13 T cell receptor beta chains derived from one specimen sequenced in a study of shared clonotypes between healthy human individuals. Method: immunoSEQ multiplex PCR; TCRdb's copy keeps in-frame clones and lacks some. Among roughly 1,600,000 clones listed, less than 99% were seen once. Specimen: naive CD4+ T cells sorted from blood. Subset reported: CD45RA+ positively selected. The source is a man aged 25 to 40 in good health.

V is TRBV6-5 and J is TRBJ2-2, with D tentatively TRBD1 or TRBD2 (5 bases each). V was clipped by 6 bases and J by 6 bases, with 14 bases between them. Looked up from germline, CDR1 is MNHEY and CDR2 is SVGAGI. The CDR3 sequence is 14 residues long. The CDR3 nucleotides read TGTGCCAGCAGGACCGGGGCCTTACCCGGGGAGCTGTTTTTT. It codes for CASRTGALPGELFF.

The chain is built from TRBV2 and TRBJ2-2; D remains ambiguous. The ends were cut back, 3 bases at V and 2 bases at J, with 13 bases in the middle. CDR1 SNHLY and CDR2 FYNNEI come from the germline V gene. This CDR3 contains 16 residues. The chain's CDR3 is CASSENPIANTGELFF. The CDR3 coding sequence is TGTGCCAGCAGTGAGAACCCGATCGCCAACACCGGGGAGCTGTTTTTT.

This rearrangement joins TRBV7-2 to TRBJ2-1; D possibly corresponds to TRBD2 (6 bases). CDR1 and CDR2 (germline): SGHTA, FQGNSA. The CDR3 spans 13 residues. Trimming took off 7 bases at V and 5 bases at J, with 12 bases between the two ends. The CDR3 region is CASNGTPNNEQFF. For the CDR3, the DNA is TGTGCCAGCAACGGGACTCCGAACAATGAGCAGTTCTTC.

V and J are TRBV5-6 and TRBJ2-2; 7 bases align to TRBD1. Germline lookup yields CDR1 SGHDT and CDR2 YYEEEE. The CDR3 sequence is 16 residues long. V was clipped by 6 bases and J by 0 bases; unmatched bases: 8. The CDR3 DNA sequence: TGTGCCAGCATCGAAAGGGGGCGGACGAACACCGGGGAGCTGTTTTTT. Translated: CASIERGRTNTGELFF.

This chain joins TRBV30 and TRBJ1-3; D is ambiguous. With 3 bases removed from V and 3 bases from J, the gap between germline ends came to 6 bases. The CDR3 covers 12 residues. Germline values: CDR1 GTSNPN, CDR2 SVGIG (reference sequence). The CDR3 DNA sequence: TGTGCCTGGAGCCCCGGTGGAAACACCATATATTTT. This encodes CAWSPGGNTIYF. Based on the CDR3 plus reference TRBV30 and TRBJ1-3, the full variable domain is SQTIHQWPATLVQPVGSPLSLECTVEGTSNPNLYWYRQAAGRGLQLLFYSVGIGQISSEVPQNLSASRPQDRQFILSSKKLLLSDSGFYLCAWSPGGNTIYFGEGSWLTVV.

The chain has TRBV29-1 and TRBJ2-5; D is perhaps TRBD1 or TRBD2 (5 bases each). The CDR3 is 16 residues long. V shed 7 bases and J shed 3 bases, with 24 bases lying between them. The germline V gene has CDR1 SQVTM and CDR2 ANQGSEA. The CDR3 DNA reads TGCAGCGCCGCAGAACGCCCACGGGGCCGAGAAGAGACCCAGTACTTC. It translates to CSAAERPRGREETQYF.

The V and J genes are TRBV9 and TRBJ2-7, with 11 bases identical to TRBD2. CDR1 is SGDLS and CDR2 is YYNGEE in the germline V gene. The junction had 8 bases not matched to a gene; V was cut back by 0 bases and J by 0 bases. The CDR3 is 18 residues long. For the CDR3, the DNA is TGTGCCAGCAGCGTAGGATTAGCGGGAGGGCTTAGCTCCTACGAGCAGTACTTC. Its protein product is CASSVGLAGGLSSYEQYF. The whole variable domain, remainder taken from reference TRBV9 and TRBJ2-7, is DSGVTQTPKHLITATGQRVTLRCSPRSGDLSVYWYQQSLDQGLQFLIQYYNGEERAKGNILERFSAQQFPDLHSELNLSSLELGDSALYFCASSVGLAGGLSSYEQYFGPGTRLTVT.

The rearrangement uses TRBV13 and TRBJ2-7, with D possibly TRBD2 on 5 matching bases. The V gene lost 3 bases and the J gene lost 7 bases, with 7 bases spanning the gap. CDR1 is PRHDT and CDR2 is FYEKMQ in the germline V gene (reference sequence). CDR3 size: 11 residues. The CDR3 region is CASSFREEQYF. CDR3 sequence (DNA): TGTGCCAGCAGCTTTCGGGAAGAGCAGTACTTC.

The J gene is TRBJ2-5, the V gene TRBV28, with a weak D call TRBD1 (5 bases). Trimming left V 6 bases short and J 6 bases short, with 14 bases between. Germline CDR1 reads MDHEN; CDR2 reads SYDVKM. CDR3 length equals 13 residues. The CDR3 DNA reads TGTGCCAGCAGAAACCAGGGTAGACAGACCCAGTACTTC. As protein: CASRNQGRQTQYF.

This clone has only a few counts. The rearrangement uses TRBV5-1 and TRBJ1-2, with D tentatively TRBD1 (5 bases). Germline CDR1 is SGHRS and CDR2 is YFSETQ. CDR3 size: 13 residues. V shed 0 bases and J shed 7 bases, with 10 bases lying between them. This chain's CDR3 is CASSLEGGAGYTF. Written as DNA, the CDR3 is TGCGCCAGCAGCTTGGAGGGAGGGGCTGGCTACACCTTC.

V is TRBV21-1 and J is TRBJ2-7; the table's TRBD1 call for D was not verified on the DNA. TRBV21-1 is flagged as a pseudogene. This CDR3 contains 14 residues. CDR3 amino acids: CASSNRDSLYEQYF. The CDR3 DNA follows: TGTGCCAGCAGCAATAGAGACAGCCTCTACGAGCAGTACTTC.

The rearrangement links TRBV6-1 to TRBJ1-2, with 8 bases aligning to TRBD1. V was pared by 0 bases and J by 2 bases, with 2 bases of the junction left unmatched. This CDR3 is built from 15 residues. Germline V gene data show CDR1 as MNHNS and CDR2 as SASEGT. CDR3 protein: CASSEAGQENYGYTF. The CDR3 DNA reads as TGTGCCAGCAGTGAAGCGGGACAGGAAAACTATGGCTACACCTTC.

This chain uses TRBV19 with TRBJ2-2, with TRBD1 matching 7 bases. Germline CDR1 and CDR2: LNHDA and SQIVND (reference sequence). V shed 5 bases, J shed 0 bases, and the junction held 3 bases outside the gene matches. This CDR3 is built from 15 residues. The CDR3 bases are TGTGCCAGTAGTGTCGGACAGGCGAACACCGGGGAGCTGTTTTTT. Its protein product is CASSVGQANTGELFF.